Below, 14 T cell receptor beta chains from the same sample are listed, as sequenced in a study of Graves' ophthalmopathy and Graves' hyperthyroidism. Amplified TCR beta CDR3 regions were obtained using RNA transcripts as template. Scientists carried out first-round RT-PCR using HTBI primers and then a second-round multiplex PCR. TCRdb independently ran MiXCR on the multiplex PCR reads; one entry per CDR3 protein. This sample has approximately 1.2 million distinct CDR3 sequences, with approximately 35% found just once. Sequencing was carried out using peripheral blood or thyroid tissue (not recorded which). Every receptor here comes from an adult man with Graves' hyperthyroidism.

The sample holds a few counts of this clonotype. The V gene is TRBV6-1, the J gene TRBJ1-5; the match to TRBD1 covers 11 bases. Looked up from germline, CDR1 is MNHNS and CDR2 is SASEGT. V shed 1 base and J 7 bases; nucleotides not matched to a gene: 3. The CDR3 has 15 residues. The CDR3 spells CASSEEDRGPQPQHF. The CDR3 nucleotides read TGTGCCAGCAGTGAAGAGGACAGGGGGCCACAGCCCCAGCATTTT.

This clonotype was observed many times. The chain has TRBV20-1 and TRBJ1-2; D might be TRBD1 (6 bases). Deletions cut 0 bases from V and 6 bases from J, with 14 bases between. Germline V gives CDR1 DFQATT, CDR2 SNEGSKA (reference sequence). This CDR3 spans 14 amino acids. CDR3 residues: CSARDGGGAHGYTF. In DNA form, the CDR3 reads TGCAGTGCTAGAGATGGGGGGGGGGCACATGGCTACACCTTC.

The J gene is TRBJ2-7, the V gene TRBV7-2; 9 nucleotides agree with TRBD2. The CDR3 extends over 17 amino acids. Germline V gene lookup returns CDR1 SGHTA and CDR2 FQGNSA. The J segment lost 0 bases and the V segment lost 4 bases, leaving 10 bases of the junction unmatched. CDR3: CASSYLAGNTRSYEQYF. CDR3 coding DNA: TGTGCCAGCAGCTACCTAGCGGGGAATACCCGCTCCTACGAGCAGTACTTC.

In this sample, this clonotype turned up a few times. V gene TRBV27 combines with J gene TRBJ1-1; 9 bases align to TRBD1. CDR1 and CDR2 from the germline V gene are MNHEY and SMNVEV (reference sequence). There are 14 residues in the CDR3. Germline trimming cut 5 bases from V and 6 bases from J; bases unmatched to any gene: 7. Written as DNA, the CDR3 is TGTGCCAGCAGTACGACAGGGGGGCACGCTGAAGCTTTCTTT. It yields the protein CASSTTGGHAEAFF.

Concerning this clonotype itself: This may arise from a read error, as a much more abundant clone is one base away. The CDR3 is CASSDLAGAEELFF. The DNA for the CDR3 is TGTGCCAGCAGTGACTTAGCGGGAGCCGAGGAGCTGTTTTTT. This sequence joins TRBV6-4 and TRBJ2-2, with 9 bases identical to TRBD2. The germline gives CDR1 MRHNA, CDR2 SNTAGT. This CDR3 spans 14 amino acids. The V and J ends lost 1 base and 10 bases, in that order; junction bases with no gene match: 4.

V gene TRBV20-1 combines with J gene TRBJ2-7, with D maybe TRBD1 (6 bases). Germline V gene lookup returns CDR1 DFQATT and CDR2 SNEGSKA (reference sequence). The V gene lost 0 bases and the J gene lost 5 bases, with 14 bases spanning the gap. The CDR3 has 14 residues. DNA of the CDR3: TGCAGTGCTAGAGATTTCGGGACACCCCACGAGCAGTACTTC. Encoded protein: CSARDFGTPHEQYF.

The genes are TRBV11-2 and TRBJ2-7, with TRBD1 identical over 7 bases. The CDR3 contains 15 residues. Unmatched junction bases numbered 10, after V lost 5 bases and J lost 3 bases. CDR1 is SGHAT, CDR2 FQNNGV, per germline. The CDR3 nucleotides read TGTGCCAGCAGCCCCACCCGGGACAGAATCTACGAGCAGTACTTC. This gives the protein CASSPTRDRIYEQYF.

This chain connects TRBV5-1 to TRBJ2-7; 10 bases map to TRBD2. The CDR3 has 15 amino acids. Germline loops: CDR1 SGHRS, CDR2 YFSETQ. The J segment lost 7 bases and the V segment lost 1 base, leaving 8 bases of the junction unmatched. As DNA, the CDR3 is TGCGCCAGCAGCTTGATGCTAGCGGGGGAGGAAGAGCAGTACTTC. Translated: CASSLMLAGEEEQYF.

Here the CDR3 reads CASSPPTGQGALGYTF. The CDR3 DNA sequence: TGTGCCAGCAGCCCCCCGACCGGACAGGGGGCTTTGGGCTACACCTTC. The gene calls are TRBV9 and TRBJ1-2; 11 nucleotides line up with TRBD1. V lost 4 bases, J lost 8 bases, and 13 bases stayed unmatched. CDR3 length equals 16 residues. Germline CDR1 SGDLS, CDR2 YYNGEE.

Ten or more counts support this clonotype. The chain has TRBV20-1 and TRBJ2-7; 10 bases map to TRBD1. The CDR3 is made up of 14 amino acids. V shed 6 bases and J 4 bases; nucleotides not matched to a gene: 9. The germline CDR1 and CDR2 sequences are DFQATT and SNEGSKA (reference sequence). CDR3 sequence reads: CSAAKTGGGYEQYF. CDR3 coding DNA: TGCAGTGCAGCTAAGACAGGGGGCGGGTACGAGCAGTACTTC.

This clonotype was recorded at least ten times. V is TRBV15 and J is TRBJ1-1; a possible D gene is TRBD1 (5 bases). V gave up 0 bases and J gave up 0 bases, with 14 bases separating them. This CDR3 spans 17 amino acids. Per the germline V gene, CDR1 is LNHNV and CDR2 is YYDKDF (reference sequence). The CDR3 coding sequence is TGTGCCACCAGCAGAGATCCCCCCGGGGGTTTGAACACTGAAGCTTTCTTT. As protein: CATSRDPPGGLNTEAFF.

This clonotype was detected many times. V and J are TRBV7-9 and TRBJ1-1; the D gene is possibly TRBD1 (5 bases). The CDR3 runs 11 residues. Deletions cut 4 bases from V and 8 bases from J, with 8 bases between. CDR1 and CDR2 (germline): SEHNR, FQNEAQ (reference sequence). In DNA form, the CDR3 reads TGTGCCAGCAGCTCCCGACAGGAAGCTTTCTTT. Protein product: CASSSRQEAFF.

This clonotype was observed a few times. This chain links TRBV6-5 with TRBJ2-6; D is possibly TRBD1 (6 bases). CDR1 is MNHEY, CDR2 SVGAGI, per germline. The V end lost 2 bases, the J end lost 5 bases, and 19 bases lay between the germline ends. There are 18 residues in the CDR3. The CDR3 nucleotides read TGTGCCAGCAGTTACCAGGGGCGTGGGCGTATGAGGGCCAACGTCCTGACTTTC. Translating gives CASSYQGRGRMRANVLTF.

The CDR3 DNA is TGCAGCGTGGAACCGGGGCCGGGTGGCGGCTACACCTTC. The encoded protein is CSVEPGPGGGYTF. The chain carries TRBV29-1 and TRBJ1-2; D is perhaps TRBD1 (5 bases). The CDR3 runs 13 residues. Trimming stripped 6 bases from V and 8 bases from J, with 19 bases between. Germline V gives CDR1 SQVTM, CDR2 ANQGSEA.